This T cell receptor (beta chain) was recovered during a study of blood T cell repertoires in COVID-19. About the research overall: COVID-19 samples collected from the United States, Italy and Spain covered acute and convalescent phases. T cells, B-cell-depleted T cells, or PBMCs supplied cDNA or gDNA.

Authors' data handling: Cell counts per sample came from amplifying reference gene primers. Profiling relied on immunoSEQ multiplex PCR, and the TCRdb table lists in-frame clones only, not all of them. V and J calls and clone size come straight from that table; D and trimming were deduced from the DNA. In the table there are 110,000 or so clones, more than 80% of which are singletons. V lost 0 bases and J lost 6; bases outside the gene matches: 6. Germline V gene sequence: CDR1 MNHEY, CDR2 SVGAGI. CDR3 size: 15 residues. The sequencing sample was made of peripheral blood. The source of this sequence is a human donor in a cohort sampled during active COVID-19. V usage is TRBV6-5 and J usage is TRBJ1-2, with TRBD1 identical over 8 bases. The CDR3 is CASSYSLGQGHGYTF. DNA for the CDR3: TGTGCCAGCAGTTACTCCCTTGGACAGGGCCATGGCTACACCTTC.